Presented here are 3 T cell receptor beta chains from one specimen sequenced in a study of CD8+ T cells in alopecia areata. Stated treatment: oral pan-JAK inhibitor, 5-10 mg twice daily. cDNA reverse transcribed from extracted RNA served as the sequencing template. Some clones are missing from TCRdb's copy, which holds only in-frame ones; the method was immunoSEQ multiplex PCR. The table shows approximately 200,000 clones, with around 60% occurring only once. Here the sequenced sample was CD4+ T cells sorted from blood, taken at week 4, from a patient treated with tofacitinib. These receptors were taken from a human donor with alopecia areata.

The rearrangement uses TRBV29-1 and TRBJ1-5; a weak D match, TRBD1 (5 bases). This CDR3 comprises 13 residues. Germline V gives CDR1 SQVTM, CDR2 ANQGSEA. V was trimmed by 6 bases and J by 5 bases, leaving 14 bases between them. The CDR3 DNA reads TGCAGCGTGGGGACGGGCGGAGATCAGCCCCAGCATTTT. Translating gives CSVGTGGDQPQHF. The full variable domain, in which reference TRBV29-1 and TRBJ1-5 provide the parts outside the CDR3, is SAVISQKPSRDICQRGTSLTIQCQVDSQVTMMFWYRQQPGQSLTLIATANQGSEATYESGFVIDKFPISRPNLTFSTLTVSNMSPEDSSIYLCSVGTGGDQPQHFGDGTRLSIL.

V and J are TRBV14 and TRBJ1-5; 9 positions match TRBD1. The CDR3 spans 17 residues. Germline CDR1 SGHDN, CDR2 FVKESK. V trimming: 0 bases; J trimming: 5 bases; junction bases outside the gene matches: 8. CDR3 DNA sequence: TGTGCCAGCAGCCAAGACCGCGGGACAGGGTCGGATCAGCCCCAGCATTTT. It encodes CASSQDRGTGSDQPQHF.

CDR3 bases: TGTGCCAGCAGCTGGGGACCCCCAAGAACGACCTACGAGCAGTACTTC. It encodes CASSWGPPRTTYEQYF. V is TRBV5-4 and J is TRBJ2-7; possibly TRBD1 or TRBD2 for D (5 bases each). V lost 3 bases and J lost 2, with 18 bases in between. The germline gives CDR1 SGHNT, CDR2 YYREEE (reference sequence). The CDR3 covers 16 residues.